Below, 6 T cell receptor beta chains from the same sample are listed, as sequenced in a study of blood T cell repertoires in COVID-19. Clones were sequenced by immunoSEQ multiplex PCR, and TCRdb holds only the in-frame ones, with some missing. The sample lists more than 130,000 clones, about nine tenths occurring once. The sample comprised peripheral blood. Receptors were obtained from a man aged 50 to 59 with active or convalescent COVID-19.

The CDR3 protein is CSVAGQLSGTLHVNEQFF. In nucleotides, the CDR3 is TGCAGCGTTGCTGGACAACTCTCCGGGACACTCCATGTCAATGAGCAGTTCTTC. The V and J genes are TRBV29-1 and TRBJ2-1; a possible D gene is TRBD1 (6 bases). V was trimmed by 4 bases and J by 6 bases, leaving 28 bases between them. The CDR3 runs to 18 residues. Germline V gene data show CDR1 as SQVTM and CDR2 as ANQGSEA.

This rearrangement joins TRBV2 to TRBJ1-1; no firm D call. CDR3 length equals 14 residues. Germline V gene data show CDR1 as SNHLY and CDR2 as FYNNEI. V dropped 8 bases and J dropped 1 base, with 14 bases sitting between them. CDR3 coding DNA: TGTGCCAGCTCTGCCTCTGACTCGAACACTGAAGCTTTCTTT. As protein: CASSASDSNTEAFF. The full variable domain, with the rest looked up from reference TRBV2 and TRBJ1-1, is EPEVTQTPSHQVTQMGQEVILRCVPISNHLYFYWYRQILGQKVEFLVSFYNNEISEKSEIFDDQFSVERPDGSNFTLKIRSTKLEDSAMYFCASSASDSNTEAFFGQGTRLTVV.

This chain joins TRBV6-2 or TRBV6-3 and TRBJ1-5; no firm D call. V was trimmed by 4 bases and J by 14 bases, leaving 18 bases between them. CDR1 MNHEY and CDR2 SVGEGT come from the germline V gene. The CDR3 spans 13 residues. DNA of the CDR3: TGTGCCAGCAGTTGGCAGGCGTGGGTCCTGAAGCATTTT. Its translation: CASSWQAWVLKHF.

The rearrangement uses TRBV7-2 and TRBJ2-7, with a tentative D call TRBD1 (6 bases). Germline CDR1 is SGHTA and CDR2 is FQGNSA. Trimming shortened V by 0 bases and J by 6 bases, and 15 bases separated the two germline ends. The CDR3 extends over 15 amino acids. In DNA, the CDR3 is TGTGCCAGCAGCTTAGCACTGGGGGCCGTCAGCGAGCAGTACTTC. Translated: CASSLALGAVSEQYF.

CDR3 sequence: CASSPRTEYEQYF. CDR3 coding DNA: TGTGCCAGCAGCCCCAGGACAGAATACGAGCAGTACTTC. The chain uses TRBV11-2 and TRBJ2-7; possibly TRBD1 for D (6 bases). This CDR3 region has 13 residues. Germline V lookup: CDR1 SGHAT, CDR2 FQNNGV. V was pared by 5 bases and J by 4 bases, with 12 bases between. The full variable domain, in which reference TRBV11-2 and TRBJ2-7 provide the parts outside the CDR3, is EAGVAQSPRYKIIEKRQSVAFWCNPISGHATLYWYQQILGQGPKLLIQFQNNGVVDDSQLPKDRFSAERLKGVDSTLKIQPAKLEDSAVYLCASSPRTEYEQYFGPGTRLTVT.

J is TRBJ1-4 and V is TRBV6-6, with TRBD1 matching over 9 bases. The germline gives CDR1 MNHNY, CDR2 SVGAGI (reference sequence). The CDR3 is 15 amino acids. With V trimmed by 6 bases and J by 7 bases, 9 bases remained unmatched. The CDR3 region is CASRQPGTGFEKLFF. CDR3 nucleotides: TGTGCCAGCAGGCAACCCGGGACAGGGTTTGAAAAACTGTTTTTT.